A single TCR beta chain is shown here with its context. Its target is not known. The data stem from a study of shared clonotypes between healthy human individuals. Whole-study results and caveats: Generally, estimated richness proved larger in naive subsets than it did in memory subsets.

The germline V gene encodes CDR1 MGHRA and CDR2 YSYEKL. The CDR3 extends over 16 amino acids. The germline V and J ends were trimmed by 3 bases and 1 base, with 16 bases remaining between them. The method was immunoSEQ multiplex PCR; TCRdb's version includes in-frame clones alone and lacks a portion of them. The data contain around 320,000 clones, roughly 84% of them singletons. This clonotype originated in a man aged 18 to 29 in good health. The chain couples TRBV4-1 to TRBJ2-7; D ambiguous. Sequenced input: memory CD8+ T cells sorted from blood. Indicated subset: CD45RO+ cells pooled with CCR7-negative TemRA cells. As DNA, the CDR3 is TGCGCCAGCAGCCACCCCACCCCGGACGGATCCTACGAGCAGTACTTC. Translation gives CASSHPTPDGSYEQYF.